Each of the 3 T cell receptor beta chains below was sequenced from the same sample in a study of blood T cell repertoires in COVID-19. Sequenced by immunoSEQ multiplex PCR; TCRdb stores in-frame clones only, minus some. This table holds around 220,000 clones, approximately 78% found once. Material for sequencing was peripheral blood. The receptors were gathered from a woman of 80 years or more with COVID-19, enrolled during active disease.

This clone was picked up one time. The rearrangement uses TRBV6-2 or TRBV6-3 and TRBJ1-2; D is possibly TRBD1 (6 bases). The CDR3 has 14 amino acids. V dropped 0 bases and J dropped 7 bases, with 12 bases sitting between them. Germline CDR1 MNHEY, CDR2 SVGEGT. This CDR3 reads CASSYSRRGPGYTF. The CDR3, as DNA: TGTGCCAGCAGTTACTCTCGGCGGGGGCCTGGCTACACCTTC.

CDR3 sequence (DNA): TGTGCCAGCTCATACGGCAAGGAGGGCTACACCTTC. Translation: CASSYGKEGYTF. The gene calls are TRBV18 and TRBJ1-2, with D hard to call. The CDR3 spans 12 residues. Germline CDR1 reads KGHSH; CDR2 reads LQKENI. V was shortened by 5 bases and J by 8 bases, with 12 bases between the two germline ends.

This clone was seen just once. The rearrangement joins TRBV30 to TRBJ1-3; D may be TRBD1 (5 bases). This CDR3 has 16 amino acids. Germline-derived CDR1 and CDR2 are GTSNPN and SVGIG (reference sequence). V dropped 3 bases and J dropped 0 bases, with 15 bases sitting between them. CDR3 sequence: CAWSLIGRGSGNTIYF. CDR3 in DNA: TGTGCCTGGAGCCTAATTGGGAGGGGCTCTGGAAACACCATATATTTT.